A selection of T cell receptor beta chains follows, all from one sample in a study of T cells after yellow fever vaccination. TCRdb reprocessed the 5' RACE reads with MiXCR, giving one entry per CDR3 protein. The repertoire holds around 400,000 distinct CDR3 sequences, 9.5% to 13% seen once, with about 17% in the top ten. The specimen was PBMCs, collected on the day of the first yellow fever vaccination. All receptors come from a man between 18 and 35 years old who received the YFV17D yellow fever vaccine. Both conserved end residues are part of each CDR3. Fields, in order: D gene, clone size, V gene, J gene, CDR3 protein, CDR3 DNA. A D gene is named only where the DNA matches it firmly. The size field is filled for only some rows; it gives once, few, many or a size class.

TRBD1	NA	TRBV7-9	TRBJ2-3	CASSTYRGRVDTQYF	TGTGCCAGCAGCACCTACAGGGGGCGGGTAGATACGCAGTATTTT
NA	many	TRBV11-2	TRBJ2-3	CASSPRVADTQYF	TGTGCCAGCAGCCCCCGGGTGGCAGATACGCAGTATTTT
TRBD2	NA	TRBV2	TRBJ2-1	CASSASGVYNEQFF	TGTGCCAGCAGTGCTAGCGGGGTGTACAATGAGCAGTTCTTC
NA	NA	TRBV3-1	TRBJ2-1	CASVSGGNEQFF	TGTGCCAGCGTATCCGGGGGAAATGAGCAGTTCTTC
TRBD2	few	TRBV11-2	TRBJ2-3	CASSLLAGDTDTQYF	TGTGCCAGCAGCTTACTAGCGGGGGACACAGATACGCAGTATTTT
TRBD1	NA	TRBV14	TRBJ2-6	CASSLRTGFGANVLTF	TGTGCCAGCAGCTTACGGACAGGGTTTGGGGCCAACGTCCTGACTTTC
NA	NA	TRBV9	TRBJ2-3	CASSGGATDTQYF	TGTGCCAGCAGCGGGGGCGCGACAGATACGCAGTATTTT
TRBD2	many	TRBV20-1	TRBJ2-5	CSARDFRTSGKTQYF	TGCAGTGCTAGAGATTTCAGGACTAGCGGAAAGACCCAGTACTTC
NA	NA	TRBV5-6	TRBJ1-5	CASSLWGSQPQHF	TGTGCCAGCAGCTTGTGGGGGTCGCAGCCCCAGCATTTT
NA	NA	TRBV7-9	TRBJ1-6	CASSEVHSPLHF	TGTGCCAGCAGCGAAGTCCACTCACCCCTCCACTTT
NA	NA	TRBV15	TRBJ2-2	CATSRIVTVTGELFF	TGTGCCACCAGCAGGATTGTCACTGTCACCGGGGAGCTGTTTTTT
NA	few	TRBV3-1	TRBJ2-1	CASSETSPGEQFF	TGTGCCAGCAGCGAAACTAGTCCTGGGGAGCAGTTCTTC
TRBD1	few	TRBV7-6	TRBJ2-7	CASSLGQGSPYEQYF	TGTGCCAGCAGCCTAGGACAGGGAAGTCCCTACGAGCAGTACTTC
NA	NA	TRBV9	TRBJ2-6	CASSVGPGTGANVLTF	TGTGCCAGCAGCGTAGGACCGGGAACTGGGGCCAACGTCCTGACTTTC
NA	NA	TRBV4-1	TRBJ2-7	CASSQGQDSYEQYF	TGCGCCAGCAGCCAAGGGCAGGACTCCTACGAGCAGTACTTC
NA	NA	TRBV6-5	TRBJ1-1	CASSYRSQGNTEAFF	TGTGCCAGCAGCTATCGGAGTCAGGGTAACACTGAAGCTTTCTTT
NA	many	TRBV7-2	TRBJ2-1	CASSRDFSPYNEQFF	TGTGCCAGCAGCCGGGACTTCTCGCCTTACAATGAGCAGTTCTTC
NA	NA	TRBV6-2/TRBV6-3	TRBJ1-1	CASSLSADAEAFF	TGTGCCAGCAGTCTGTCCGCGGACGCTGAAGCTTTCTTT
NA	many	TRBV5-1	TRBJ2-5	CASSLAAGGETQYF	TGCGCCAGCAGCTTGGCCGCAGGCGGGGAGACCCAGTACTTC
NA	NA	TRBV7-8	TRBJ2-5	CASKPSVVIQETQYF	TGTGCCAGCAAGCCCTCTGTAGTAATCCAAGAGACCCAGTACTTC
NA	few	TRBV3-1	TRBJ2-7	CASSQDWGPYEQYF	TGTGCCAGCAGCCAAGACTGGGGGCCCTACGAGCAGTACTTC
NA	many	TRBV18	TRBJ2-2	CASSPPVTGELFF	TGTGCCAGCTCACCACCGGTAACCGGGGAGCTGTTTTTT
NA	few	TRBV6-4	TRBJ2-4	CASSDKDSSGDSAKNIQYF	TGTGCCAGCAGTGACAAGGACAGCTCGGGGGATTCAGCCAAAAACATTCAGTACTTC
TRBD2	NA	TRBV7-6	TRBJ2-1	CASSTGLAGGSYNEQFF	TGTGCCAGCAGCACGGGACTAGCGGGAGGGTCCTACAATGAGCAGTTCTTC
TRBD1	many	TRBV6-5	TRBJ1-2	CASRVTGVDYGYTF	TGTGCCAGCAGAGTGACAGGGGTTGACTATGGCTACACCTTC
NA	few	TRBV7-2	TRBJ2-1	CASSLEGSGNEQFF	TGTGCCAGCAGCTTAGAGGGATCGGGGAATGAGCAGTTCTTC
NA	few	TRBV19	TRBJ2-3	CASRTSAGNTQYF	TGTGCCAGTAGAACGTCTGCAGGAAATACGCAGTATTTT
TRBD2	NA	TRBV7-2	TRBJ2-5	CASSFNGGGQETQYF	TGTGCCAGCAGCTTTAACGGGGGGGGACAAGAGACCCAGTACTTC